Below, 32 T cell receptor beta chains from the same sample are listed, as sequenced in a study of cytomegalovirus exposure and HLA in healthy donors. The PCR used 60 Vbeta and 13 Jbeta primers. TCRdb's copy holds only in-frame clones and misses some; the assay was immunoSEQ multiplex PCR. The sample lists about 170,000 clones; roughly 79% were seen once. Source material: PBMCs. Receptor source: a woman between 45 and 60 years old in good health and CMV-seropositive.

This clone was counted once. J is TRBJ2-4 and V is TRBV5-6; D uncertain. From germline, CDR1 is SGHDT and CDR2 YYEEEE. The CDR3 has 13 residues. V was shortened by 7 bases and J by 6 bases, with 14 bases between the two germline ends. Here the CDR3 DNA reads TGTGCCAGCGGCCCTATGGGCCGAAACATTCAGTACTTC. Translating gives CASGPMGRNIQYF.

This clone was observed a single time. The rearrangement joins TRBV19 to TRBJ1-1, with 7 bases aligning to TRBD1. Losses at the gene ends were 7 bases for V and 10 bases for J; bases not matched to a gene: 15. The CDR3 contains 14 residues. Germline V lookup: CDR1 LNHDA, CDR2 SQIVND (reference sequence). CDR3 DNA: TGTGCCAGTACCCCGACAGGGAGCCTGGGGGGAGCTTTCTTT. Translation: CASTPTGSLGGAFF.

This clone has a single count. This chain joins TRBV7-2 and TRBJ2-5, with 7 bases lining up with TRBD2. The CDR3 sequence is 13 residues long. Trimming at V came to 1 base and at J to 5 bases, leaving 1 base not matched to a gene. Per the germline V gene, CDR1 is SGHTA and CDR2 is FQGNSA. The CDR3 sequence is CASSLVGGETQYF. The CDR3 DNA reads as TGTGCCAGCAGCTTAGTCGGGGGGGAGACCCAGTACTTC.

This clone has only a few counts. This rearrangement joins TRBV7-2 to TRBJ1-5; 7 bases fit TRBD1. The ends lost 3 bases at V and 3 bases at J; junction bases unmatched: 5. CDR3 length: 15 residues. Germline V gene sequence: CDR1 SGHTA, CDR2 FQGNSA. The CDR3 spells CASSFTGALNQPQHF. The CDR3 DNA sequence: TGTGCCAGCAGCTTCACAGGGGCCCTCAATCAGCCCCAGCATTTT.

The genes are TRBV7-9 and TRBJ2-7, with D unresolved. Germline-derived CDR1 and CDR2 are SEHNR and FQNEAQ (reference sequence). Trimming left V 2 bases short and J 7 bases short, with 9 bases between. This CDR3 is 12 amino acids long. The DNA of the CDR3 is TGTGCCAGCAGCTTAAATAGCCCGGAGCAGTACTTC. Amino acid sequence: CASSLNSPEQYF.

V gene TRBV19 combines with J gene TRBJ2-1, with TRBD1 identical over 11 bases. V gave up 0 bases and J gave up 7 bases; unmatched junction bases: 8. CDR1 and CDR2 from the germline V gene are LNHDA and SQIVND (reference sequence). This CDR3 region has 17 residues. CDR3 residues: CASSIDLSDRGQNEQFF. CDR3 coding DNA: TGTGCCAGTAGTATAGATCTCTCGGACAGGGGGCAAAATGAGCAGTTCTTC.

Comments on this clone: The final CDR3 position lacks the conserved phenylalanine or tryptophan, pointing to a likely read error. The chain is built from TRBV11-2 and TRBJ2-7; 8 bases align to TRBD2. Germline CDR1 and CDR2: SGHAT and FQNNGV. After removal of 2 bases from V and 9 bases from J, the junction contained 3 bases not matched to a gene. The CDR3 consists of 12 residues. The CDR3 sequence: CASSLSAGGQYL. The CDR3, as DNA: TGTGCCAGCAGCTTATCCGCGGGGGGGCAGTACCTC.

This chain joins TRBV5-1 and TRBJ2-3, with TRBD2 identical over 10 bases. Germline loops: CDR1 SGHRS, CDR2 YFSETQ. J gave up 2 bases and V 4 bases, and 7 bases lay outside the gene matches. This CDR3 has 16 amino acids. This CDR3 is CASSAPTSGDTDTQYF. DNA for the CDR3: TGCGCCAGCAGCGCCCCCACTAGCGGGGACACAGATACGCAGTATTTT.

The chain is built from TRBV5-1 and TRBJ1-1; the D is unclear. The length of the CDR3 is 12 residues. Germline loops: CDR1 SGHRS, CDR2 YFSETQ. Trimming shortened V by 4 bases and J by 1 base, and 5 bases separated the two germline ends. The DNA for the CDR3 is TGCGCCAGCAGCGCGGGGAACACTGAAGCTTTCTTT. This gives the protein CASSAGNTEAFF. The variable domain in full, completed from reference TRBV5-1 and TRBJ1-1, reads KAGVTQTPRYLIKTRGQQVTLSCSPISGHRSVSWYQQTPGQGLQFLFEYFSETQRNKGNFPGRFSGRQFSNSRSEMNVSTLELGDSALYLCASSAGNTEAFFGQGTRLTVV.

The rearrangement uses TRBV4-3 and TRBJ1-2; TRBD1 agrees at 11 bases. Trimming removed 7 bases from V and 6 bases from J; junction bases left unmatched: 10. This CDR3 is 15 amino acids long. Germline CDR1 reads LGHNA; CDR2 reads YSLEER. CDR3 nucleotide sequence: TGCGCCAGCAACTATCTAGGACAGGGGGCAGATGGCTACACCTTC. Residues: CASNYLGQGADGYTF.

This clone was found a few times. The rearrangement links TRBV6-4 to TRBJ2-7; the match to TRBD1 covers 7 bases. Germline V gene data show CDR1 as MRHNA and CDR2 as SNTAGT. V lost 7 bases, J lost 3 bases, and 6 bases stayed unmatched. This CDR3 region has 13 residues. The CDR3 sequence is CASMQGVIYEQYF. For the CDR3, the DNA is TGTGCCAGCATGCAGGGGGTAATCTACGAGCAGTACTTC.

The chain combines TRBV9 with TRBJ2-1, with TRBD2 identical over 8 bases. There are 15 residues in the CDR3. V gave up 0 bases and J gave up 6 bases; unmatched junction bases: 5. CDR1 is SGDLS, CDR2 YYNGEE, per germline. CDR3 sequence: CASSVVGTSSNEQFF. Here the CDR3 DNA reads TGTGCCAGCAGCGTAGTTGGGACTAGTAGCAATGAGCAGTTCTTC.

V gene TRBV2 combines with J gene TRBJ2-7; possibly TRBD1 for D (7 bases). The V gene lost 5 bases and the J gene lost 1 base, with 18 bases spanning the gap. The CDR3 covers 16 residues. Germline V gene sequence: CDR1 SNHLY, CDR2 FYNNEI. The CDR3 DNA sequence: TGTGCCAGCAGTTGGGGACCAGGGGGGAAATCCTACGAGCAGTACTTC. It translates to CASSWGPGGKSYEQYF.

In DNA form, the CDR3 reads TGTGCCAGCAGCTTATCAGGACTAGCGGGGGCCTTAACTGGGGAGCAGTACTTC. Its protein is CASSLSGLAGALTGEQYF. The genes are TRBV5-4 and TRBJ2-7; 13 nucleotides align to TRBD2. Germline-derived CDR1 and CDR2 are SGHNT and YYREEE (reference sequence). J was trimmed by 7 bases and V by 2 bases; bases with no gene match: 15. The CDR3 extends over 18 amino acids.

Remarks on this clone: One end of the junction does not line up with germline, which may come from a read error. V is TRBV7-2 and J is TRBJ2-1, with TRBD2 identical over 7 bases. The CDR3 sequence is 14 residues long. From germline, CDR1 is SGHTA and CDR2 FQGNSA. The CDR3 DNA reads as TGTGCCAGCAGGGGGGACTACCCTTACAGTGAGCAGTTCTTC. As protein: CASRGDYPYSEQFF.

Points on this clone: The junction departs from germline at one end; a sequencing error may be responsible. The V gene is TRBV2, the J gene TRBJ1-1, with 8 bases that match TRBD1. This CDR3 spans 14 amino acids. CDR1 is SNHLY, CDR2 FYNNEI, per germline. The CDR3 sequence: CASKGQGMNTEAFF. In nucleotides, the CDR3 is TGTGCCAGCAAAGGACAGGGTATGAATACTGAAGCTTTCTTT.

V and J are TRBV6-5 and TRBJ2-7; TRBD2 agrees at 10 bases. The V gene end was trimmed by 0 bases and the J gene end by 8 bases; junction bases not matched to a gene: 10. CDR1 and CDR2 (germline): MNHEY, SVGAGI. The CDR3 sequence is 16 residues long. The CDR3 DNA is TGTGCCAGCAGTTACTCTGCCCTAGCGGGGGTCCCCCAGCAGTACTTC. Encoded protein: CASSYSALAGVPQQYF.

The chain employs TRBV7-6 and TRBJ2-3; TRBD2 might be the D (6 bases). The CDR3 runs 16 residues. The germline gives CDR1 SGHVS, CDR2 FNYEAQ. The germline V and J ends were trimmed by 5 bases and 1 base, with 16 bases remaining between them. The CDR3 protein is CASSASARKGTDTQYF. The CDR3 DNA is TGTGCCAGCAGCGCTAGCGCCAGAAAGGGCACAGATACGCAGTATTTT.

The chain employs TRBV18 and TRBJ2-6; 7 nucleotides align to TRBD1. This CDR3 region has 16 residues. V shed 0 bases and J 2 bases; nucleotides not matched to a gene: 1. The germline V gene has CDR1 KGHSH and CDR2 LQKENI. The CDR3 protein is CASSPPQGAGANVLTF. DNA of the CDR3: TGTGCCAGCTCACCACCTCAGGGGGCTGGGGCCAACGTCCTGACTTTC.

The chain combines TRBV11-2 with TRBJ1-6; D may be TRBD1 (5 bases). Germline-derived CDR1 and CDR2 are SGHAT and FQNNGV. The ends were cut back, 1 base at V and 11 bases at J, with 9 bases in the middle. The CDR3 has 13 residues. CDR3 DNA sequence: TGTGCCAGCAGCTTAGGGGGCGGGGCACCCCTCCACTTT. Protein: CASSLGGGAPLHF.

The chain uses TRBV19 and TRBJ1-2; D remains unclear. CDR1 is LNHDA, CDR2 SQIVND, per germline (reference sequence). V lost 6 bases, J lost 7 bases, and 21 bases lay in between. This CDR3 is built from 15 residues. This CDR3 reads CASRERGRQFGGYTF. The CDR3 DNA is TGTGCCAGTAGGGAGAGAGGTCGGCAGTTCGGTGGCTACACCTTC. The complete variable domain, with remaining parts taken from reference TRBV19 and TRBJ1-2, reads DGGITQSPKYLFRKEGQNVTLSCEQNLNHDAMYWYRQDPGQGLRLIYYSQIVNDFQKGDIAEGYSVSREKKESFPLTVTSAQKNPTAFYLCASRERGRQFGGYTFGSGTRLTVV.

The J gene is TRBJ1-2, the V gene TRBV5-6, with D possibly matching TRBD1 (5 bases). V lost 4 bases and J 8 bases, leaving 18 bases between the germline ends. The CDR3 spans 14 residues. Germline loops: CDR1 SGHDT, CDR2 YYEEEE. The CDR3 loop is CASSLLTGTPGYTF. In DNA, the CDR3 is TGTGCCAGCAGCCTCCTAACCGGGACTCCGGGCTACACCTTC.

The chain employs TRBV5-1 and TRBJ2-2, with 9 bases fitting TRBD2. J was trimmed by 8 bases and V by 5 bases; bases with no gene match: 10. The CDR3 contains 15 residues. Per the germline V gene, CDR1 is SGHRS and CDR2 is YFSETQ. CDR3 protein: CASRASGGSPGELFF. The CDR3 coding sequence is TGCGCCAGCAGGGCCAGCGGGGGGTCCCCAGGGGAGCTGTTTTTT.

The chain recombines TRBV27 with TRBJ2-2, with 7 positions matching TRBD1. The trim removed 10 bases at V and 2 bases at J, leaving 4 bases unmatched. The CDR3 loop spans 13 amino acids. Germline CDR1 is MNHEY and CDR2 is SMNVEV (reference sequence). CDR3 in amino acids: CAIRDSNTGELFF. CDR3 sequence (DNA): TGTGCCATCCGGGACAGCAACACCGGGGAGCTGTTTTTT.

The gene calls are TRBV6-1 and TRBJ2-2; D possibly corresponds to TRBD1 (5 bases). The CDR3 spans 14 residues. CDR1 and CDR2 from the germline V gene are MNHNS and SASEGT. Between the trimmed V and J ends, which lost 2 bases and 1 base, there was a span of 5 bases. The CDR3 DNA reads TGTGCCAGCAGTGAAACAGGGAACACCGGGGAGCTGTTTTTT. Encoded protein: CASSETGNTGELFF.

The rearrangement uses TRBV5-1 and TRBJ2-3; 7 nucleotides agree with TRBD1. The CDR3 loop spans 16 amino acids. Germline CDR1 is SGHRS and CDR2 is YFSETQ. J lost 3 bases, V lost 0 bases, and 7 bases had no gene match. DNA for the CDR3: TGCGCCAGCAGCTTGGCTCTCCAGGGGGTTACAGATACGCAGTATTTT. Protein product: CASSLALQGVTDTQYF.

The gene calls are TRBV9 and TRBJ2-2; 12 bases fit TRBD2. The length of the CDR3 is 16 residues. The trim removed 3 bases at V and 7 bases at J, leaving 7 bases unmatched. The germline CDR1 and CDR2 sequences are SGDLS and YYNGEE. CDR3 residues: CASSGTSGINVGELFF. The CDR3, as DNA: TGTGCCAGCAGCGGGACTAGCGGGATCAACGTCGGGGAGCTGTTTTTT.

The chain combines TRBV5-4 with TRBJ2-3; 11 bases agree with TRBD2. The CDR3 contains 17 residues. J lost 6 bases, V lost 2 bases, and 11 bases had no gene match. Germline lookup yields CDR1 SGHNT and CDR2 YYREEE (reference sequence). The CDR3 DNA follows: TGTGCCAGCAGCTTCCTAGCGGGAGGCCTAACCCCCGATACGCAGTATTTT. This gives the protein CASSFLAGGLTPDTQYF.

In this sample, this clone turned up a few times. The chain uses TRBV7-2 and TRBJ2-7; perhaps TRBD2 as D (7 bases). The CDR3 is 15 residues long. CDR1 is SGHTA, CDR2 FQGNSA, per germline. With 3 bases removed from V and 6 bases from J, the gap between germline ends came to 18 bases. In DNA form, the CDR3 reads TGTGCCAGCAGCTTTCTGGGGGGGCTTAATGGCGAGCAGTACTTC. As protein: CASSFLGGLNGEQYF.

The rearrangement links TRBV5-4 to TRBJ2-3, with D unresolved. V lost 1 base and J 1 base, leaving 4 bases between the germline ends. The CDR3 covers 13 residues. Germline V gives CDR1 SGHNT, CDR2 YYREEE (reference sequence). DNA of the CDR3: TGTGCCAGCAGCTTGCAGGGCACAGATACGCAGTATTTT. It translates to CASSLQGTDTQYF.

The rearrangement uses TRBV6-6 and TRBJ1-5; 9 bases are shared with TRBD1. CDR1 is MNHNY and CDR2 is SVGAGI in the germline V gene (reference sequence). The ends lost 6 bases at V and 5 bases at J; junction bases unmatched: 5. The CDR3 is made up of 14 amino acids. The CDR3 DNA follows: TGTGCCAGCAGGGGGGACAGGGAGTATCAGCCCCAGCATTTT. Its translation: CASRGDREYQPQHF.

J is TRBJ1-6 and V is TRBV7-2, with D unresolved. The CDR3 length is 15 residues. The V gene lost 5 bases and the J gene lost 0 bases, with 8 bases spanning the gap. Per germline, CDR1 SGHTA and CDR2 FQGNSA. CDR3 protein: CASSAYSSYNSPLHF. The CDR3 bases are TGTGCCAGCAGCGCGTACAGCTCCTATAATTCACCCCTCCACTTT.